A selection of T cell receptor beta chains follows, all from one sample in a study of Graves' ophthalmopathy and Graves' hyperthyroidism. MiXCR, applied by TCRdb to the multiplex PCR reads, yields one record per CDR3 protein. The repertoire holds about 640,000 distinct CDR3 sequences, about two fifths seen once, with under 3.5% in the top ten. Material for sequencing was peripheral blood. The receptors were gathered from an adult man with Graves' ophthalmopathy. Both conserved end residues are part of each CDR3. Fields, in order: D gene, V gene, clone size, J gene, CDR3 DNA, CDR3 protein. A D gene is named only where the DNA matches it firmly. A row's size may be missing; if present it is once, few, many or a size class.

d_call: .; v_call: TRBV5-1; clone_size: many; j_call: TRBJ2-7; cdr3_nt: TGTGCCAGCAGCTCATCCGGGGGCTACGAGCAGTACTTC; cdr3_aa: CASSSSGGYEQYF
d_call: .; v_call: TRBV2; clone_size: many; j_call: TRBJ1-4; cdr3_nt: TGTGCCAACGGAAGGGCTGGTGGGGAAAAACTGTTTTTT; cdr3_aa: CANGRAGGEKLFF
d_call: .; v_call: TRBV29-1; clone_size: many; j_call: TRBJ2-7; cdr3_nt: TGCAGCGTTGAGGGAAGGGGACACGAGCAGTACTTC; cdr3_aa: CSVEGRGHEQYF
d_call: .; v_call: TRBV12-3/TRBV12-4; clone_size: many; j_call: TRBJ2-5; cdr3_nt: TGTGCCAGCAGTTCGAACAGGCAGCAAGAGACCCAGTACTTC; cdr3_aa: CASSSNRQQETQYF
d_call: TRBD1; v_call: TRBV12-3/TRBV12-4; clone_size: .; j_call: TRBJ1-2; cdr3_nt: TGTGCTAGTGGTTTGTACTTTAACAGGGGAGGCTATGGCTACACCTTC; cdr3_aa: CASGLYFNRGGYGYTF
d_call: .; v_call: TRBV29-1; clone_size: many; j_call: TRBJ1-5; cdr3_nt: TGCAGCGTTGGGACAGCAGATAGCAATCAGCCCCAGCATTTT; cdr3_aa: CSVGTADSNQPQHF
d_call: .; v_call: TRBV6-6; clone_size: many; j_call: TRBJ2-2; cdr3_nt: TGTGCCAGCAGTTACTCACGGGTTCACACCGGGGAGCTGTTTTTT; cdr3_aa: CASSYSRVHTGELFF
d_call: .; v_call: TRBV20-1; clone_size: many; j_call: TRBJ1-3; cdr3_nt: TGCAGTGCTAGCCTTTCTGGAAACACCATATATTTT; cdr3_aa: CSASLSGNTIYF
d_call: .; v_call: TRBV7-9; clone_size: few; j_call: TRBJ2-2; cdr3_nt: TGTGCCAGCAGCCTCGCTAGCGAGCATCCCGGGGAGCTGTTTTTT; cdr3_aa: CASSLASEHPGELFF
d_call: TRBD1; v_call: TRBV7-8; clone_size: few; j_call: TRBJ1-6; cdr3_nt: TGCGCCAGCAGCTATGGACAGGCAAGCTCCTATAATTCACCCCTCCACTTT; cdr3_aa: CASSYGQASSYNSPLHF
d_call: .; v_call: TRBV7-2; clone_size: many; j_call: TRBJ2-6; cdr3_nt: TGTGCCAGCAGCCCACCTGAGACGGGGGCCAACGTCCTGACTTTC; cdr3_aa: CASSPPETGANVLTF
d_call: TRBD1; v_call: TRBV10-3; clone_size: .; j_call: TRBJ1-1; cdr3_nt: TGTGCCAGCAGTTACTCGAGGGGGACAGGGTCTGAAGCTTTCTTT; cdr3_aa: CASSYSRGTGSEAFF
d_call: TRBD1; v_call: TRBV29-1; clone_size: many; j_call: TRBJ2-7; cdr3_nt: TGCAGCTTCACCGGGACAGGCGAGCAGTACTTC; cdr3_aa: CSFTGTGEQYF
d_call: .; v_call: TRBV24-1; clone_size: .; j_call: TRBJ2-1; cdr3_nt: TGTGCCAGCAGTCCGCGCAGTGAGCAGTTCTTC; cdr3_aa: CASSPRSEQFF
d_call: .; v_call: TRBV7-2; clone_size: many; j_call: TRBJ2-5; cdr3_nt: TGTGCCAGCAGCTCCTGGGCCTCGGTGGGGGAGACCCAGTACTTC; cdr3_aa: CASSSWASVGETQYF
d_call: .; v_call: TRBV25-1; clone_size: .; j_call: TRBJ2-5; cdr3_nt: TGTGCCAGCCCCGCCGGGACGCCTCAAGAGACCCAGTACTTC; cdr3_aa: CASPAGTPQETQYF
d_call: TRBD2; v_call: TRBV20-1; clone_size: many; j_call: TRBJ2-5; cdr3_nt: TGCAGTGCTAGGAGGACTAGCGGGAGGGTGCCCCAAGAGACCCAGTACTTC; cdr3_aa: CSARRTSGRVPQETQYF
d_call: .; v_call: TRBV7-9; clone_size: many; j_call: TRBJ1-1; cdr3_nt: TGTGCCAGCAGCCCCGGGGGCACTGAAGCTTTCTTT; cdr3_aa: CASSPGGTEAFF
d_call: .; v_call: TRBV2; clone_size: .; j_call: TRBJ2-3; cdr3_nt: TGTGCCAGCAGTGGGAACAGGGCCACAGATACGCAGTATTTT; cdr3_aa: CASSGNRATDTQYF
d_call: TRBD1; v_call: TRBV4-3; clone_size: .; j_call: TRBJ1-6; cdr3_nt: TGCGCCAGCAGCCAATTACAGGGGGCCGGTAATTCACCCCTCCACTTT; cdr3_aa: CASSQLQGAGNSPLHF
d_call: TRBD1; v_call: TRBV19; clone_size: .; j_call: TRBJ1-1; cdr3_nt: TGTGCCACCTGGGACAGACTGGGAACTGAAGCTTTCTTT; cdr3_aa: CATWDRLGTEAFF
d_call: .; v_call: TRBV20-1; clone_size: few; j_call: TRBJ2-3; cdr3_nt: TGCAGTGCTAGCAGCACTGGCGATACGCAGTATTTT; cdr3_aa: CSASSTGDTQYF
d_call: .; v_call: TRBV7-9; clone_size: .; j_call: TRBJ2-5; cdr3_nt: TGTGCCAGCAGCTTGGACGATCCACAAGAGACCCAGTACTTC; cdr3_aa: CASSLDDPQETQYF
d_call: TRBD2; v_call: TRBV9; clone_size: .; j_call: TRBJ2-6; cdr3_nt: TGTGCCAGCAGCATTGGACTAGCGGGGGGGCCAACTGGGGCCAACGTCCTGACTTTC; cdr3_aa: CASSIGLAGGPTGANVLTF
d_call: .; v_call: TRBV10-3; clone_size: many; j_call: TRBJ1-6; cdr3_nt: TGTGCCAGCACTTCCACCGGGACCGCTTCACCCCTCCACTTT; cdr3_aa: CASTSTGTASPLHF
d_call: TRBD1; v_call: TRBV5-1; clone_size: .; j_call: TRBJ1-1; cdr3_nt: TGCGCCAGCAGGGACAGGGTGGTAGGCACTGAAGCTTTCTTT; cdr3_aa: CASRDRVVGTEAFF
d_call: .; v_call: TRBV7-7; clone_size: .; j_call: TRBJ1-5; cdr3_nt: TGTGCTAGGTGGAGCGGCAATCAGCCCCAGCATTTT; cdr3_aa: CARWSGNQPQHF
d_call: .; v_call: TRBV11-2; clone_size: .; j_call: TRBJ1-1; cdr3_nt: TGTGCCAGCAGCCCAGGGATGGCCACTGAAGCTTTCTTT; cdr3_aa: CASSPGMATEAFF
d_call: .; v_call: TRBV30; clone_size: .; j_call: TRBJ1-1; cdr3_nt: TGTGCCTGGAGTGTACGATTGGGTAGGACTGAAGCTTTCTTT; cdr3_aa: CAWSVRLGRTEAFF
d_call: .; v_call: TRBV29-1; clone_size: many; j_call: TRBJ1-1; cdr3_nt: TGCAGCGTTGAATCCGGGAACACTGAAGCTTTCTTT; cdr3_aa: CSVESGNTEAFF
d_call: .; v_call: TRBV2; clone_size: .; j_call: TRBJ1-6; cdr3_nt: TGTGCCAGCAGTCTCCCCAGGGTGCAGTCACCCCTCCACTTT; cdr3_aa: CASSLPRVQSPLHF
d_call: .; v_call: TRBV29-1; clone_size: .; j_call: TRBJ1-2; cdr3_nt: TGCAGGCCTTGGGGGGCTAACTATGGCTACACCTTC; cdr3_aa: CRPWGANYGYTF
d_call: .; v_call: TRBV6-1; clone_size: many; j_call: TRBJ1-2; cdr3_nt: TGTGCCAGCGATCCTGGGAACTATGGCTACACCTTC; cdr3_aa: CASDPGNYGYTF
d_call: .; v_call: TRBV5-1; clone_size: few; j_call: TRBJ2-5; cdr3_nt: TGCGCCAGCAGCTTTGAAGAGACTATACAAGAGACCCAGTACTTC; cdr3_aa: CASSFEETIQETQYF
d_call: TRBD1; v_call: TRBV4-1; clone_size: many; j_call: TRBJ1-2; cdr3_nt: TGCGCCAGCAGCCCCGCGCAGGGGGGCTTTGGCTACACCTTC; cdr3_aa: CASSPAQGGFGYTF
d_call: TRBD1; v_call: TRBV7-2; clone_size: .; j_call: TRBJ1-1; cdr3_nt: TGTGCCAGCAGCCCCGGGACAGGGAGAAGTGAAGCTTTCTTT; cdr3_aa: CASSPGTGRSEAFF
d_call: TRBD1; v_call: TRBV6-4; clone_size: .; j_call: TRBJ2-7; cdr3_nt: TGTGCCAGCTTCACCGGGACAGGGATTTTCGAGCAGTACTTC; cdr3_aa: CASFTGTGIFEQYF
d_call: .; v_call: TRBV2; clone_size: .; j_call: TRBJ1-6; cdr3_nt: TGTGCCAGCAGTGCGGACATCGGTTCACCCCTCCACTTT; cdr3_aa: CASSADIGSPLHF
d_call: .; v_call: TRBV7-2; clone_size: many; j_call: TRBJ1-5; cdr3_nt: TGTGCCAGCAGCTTAGGTTTGGGTCAGCCCCAGCATTTT; cdr3_aa: CASSLGLGQPQHF
d_call: TRBD2; v_call: TRBV7-8; clone_size: few; j_call: TRBJ2-5; cdr3_nt: TGTGCCAGCATCGGGACTAGCGTACTAATCCCCGAGACCCAGTACTTC; cdr3_aa: CASIGTSVLIPETQYF
d_call: .; v_call: TRBV25-1; clone_size: .; j_call: TRBJ1-1; cdr3_nt: TGTGCCAGCTTGGACGGCACCGGGGACACTGAAGCTTTCTTT; cdr3_aa: CASLDGTGDTEAFF
d_call: .; v_call: TRBV5-1; clone_size: many; j_call: TRBJ1-1; cdr3_nt: TGCGCCAGCAGCTTGGACGGCCAAATCTCCACTGAAGCTTTCTTT; cdr3_aa: CASSLDGQISTEAFF
d_call: .; v_call: TRBV9; clone_size: few; j_call: TRBJ1-1; cdr3_nt: TGTGCCAGCAGCCAAGTACTGGTCGGCACTGAAGCTTTCTTT; cdr3_aa: CASSQVLVGTEAFF
d_call: .; v_call: TRBV20-1; clone_size: many; j_call: TRBJ1-5; cdr3_nt: TGCAGTGCTCCCGACAGGAATAGCAATCAGCCCCAGCATTTT; cdr3_aa: CSAPDRNSNQPQHF
d_call: TRBD1; v_call: TRBV29-1; clone_size: .; j_call: TRBJ1-2; cdr3_nt: TGCAGCGTGACAGGGGTGGCCTATGGCTACACCTTC; cdr3_aa: CSVTGVAYGYTF
d_call: .; v_call: TRBV7-6; clone_size: .; j_call: TRBJ2-2; cdr3_nt: TGTGCCAGCAGCAGTAGCCGGGAAGAGGCCGGGGAGCTGTTTTTT; cdr3_aa: CASSSSREEAGELFF
d_call: .; v_call: TRBV7-2; clone_size: .; j_call: TRBJ2-5; cdr3_nt: TGTGCCAGCAGCAGCTTAGTGGTAGAAGAGACCCAGTACTTC; cdr3_aa: CASSSLVVEETQYF
d_call: .; v_call: TRBV27; clone_size: .; j_call: TRBJ2-2; cdr3_nt: TGTGCCAGCATGGACCACACCGGGGGGCTGTTTTTT; cdr3_aa: CASMDHTGGLFF
d_call: .; v_call: TRBV10-3; clone_size: .; j_call: TRBJ1-1; cdr3_nt: TGTGCCAGCAGTCCCTGGACAGAAGAATCTGAAGCTTTCTTT; cdr3_aa: CASSPWTEESEAFF
d_call: .; v_call: TRBV2; clone_size: .; j_call: TRBJ2-5; cdr3_nt: TGTGCCAGCAGTGAAGGGGGAGCGGGAGAGACCCAGTACTTC; cdr3_aa: CASSEGGAGETQYF
d_call: .; v_call: TRBV7-2; clone_size: many; j_call: TRBJ1-2; cdr3_nt: TGTGCCAGCAGCGCCGACGGCTATGGCTACACCTTC; cdr3_aa: CASSADGYGYTF
d_call: TRBD1; v_call: TRBV5-1; clone_size: few; j_call: TRBJ2-7; cdr3_nt: TGCGCCAGCAGCAGTCAGGGGGAACTCTACGAGCAGTACTTC; cdr3_aa: CASSSQGELYEQYF